Below, one T cell receptor (beta chain) is given with its context. The sample comes from a study of identical twins. CDR3 size: 15 residues. Germline-derived CDR1 and CDR2 are DFQATT and SNEGSKA (reference sequence). V lost 2 bases to trimming and J lost 2 bases, with 15 bases between them. TCRdb reprocessed the 5' RACE reads with MiXCR, giving one entry per CDR3 protein. Seen here are some 900,000 distinct CDR3 sequences, 10% to 15% observed once, and the top ten hold 1.5% to 2%. These data were likewise used in another study, on yellow fever vaccine responses in identical twins.

The V and J genes are TRBV20-1 and TRBJ2-5; no definite D call. Sequencing input: PBMCs. This TCR derives from a woman between 18 and 29 years old in good health. The CDR3 region has the DNA TGCAGTGCTAGACCGGCGCACAAGAAGCAAGAGACCCAGTACTTC. Its translation is CSARPAHKKQETQYF.